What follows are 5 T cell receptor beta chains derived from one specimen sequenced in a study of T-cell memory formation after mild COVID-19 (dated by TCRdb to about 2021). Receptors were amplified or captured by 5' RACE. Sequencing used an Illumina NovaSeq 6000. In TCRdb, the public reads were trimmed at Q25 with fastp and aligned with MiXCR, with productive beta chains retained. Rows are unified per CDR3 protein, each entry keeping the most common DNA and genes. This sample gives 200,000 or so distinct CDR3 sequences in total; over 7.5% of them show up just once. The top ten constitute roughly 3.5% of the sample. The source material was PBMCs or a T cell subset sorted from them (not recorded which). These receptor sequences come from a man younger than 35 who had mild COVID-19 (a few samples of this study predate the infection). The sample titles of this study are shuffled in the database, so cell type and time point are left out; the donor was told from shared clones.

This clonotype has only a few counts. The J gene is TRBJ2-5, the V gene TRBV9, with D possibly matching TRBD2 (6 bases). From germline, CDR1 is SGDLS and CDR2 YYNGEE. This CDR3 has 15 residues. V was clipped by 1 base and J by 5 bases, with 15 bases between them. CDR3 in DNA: TGTGCCAGCAGCGTAATGGAGGGAGTGGGGGAGACCCAGTACTTC. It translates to CASSVMEGVGETQYF.

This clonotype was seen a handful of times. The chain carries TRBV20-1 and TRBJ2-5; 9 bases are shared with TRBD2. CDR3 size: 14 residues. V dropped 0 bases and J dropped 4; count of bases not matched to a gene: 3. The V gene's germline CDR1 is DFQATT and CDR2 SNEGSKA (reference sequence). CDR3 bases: TGCAGTGCTAGAGATCTAGCGGGGATAGAGACCCAGTACTTC. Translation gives CSARDLAGIETQYF.

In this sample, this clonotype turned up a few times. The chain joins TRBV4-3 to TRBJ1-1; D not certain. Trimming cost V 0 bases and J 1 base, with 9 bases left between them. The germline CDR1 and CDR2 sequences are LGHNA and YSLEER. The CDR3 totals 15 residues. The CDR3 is CASSQDEEGNTEAFF. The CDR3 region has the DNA TGCGCCAGCAGCCAAGATGAAGAGGGGAACACTGAAGCTTTCTTT.

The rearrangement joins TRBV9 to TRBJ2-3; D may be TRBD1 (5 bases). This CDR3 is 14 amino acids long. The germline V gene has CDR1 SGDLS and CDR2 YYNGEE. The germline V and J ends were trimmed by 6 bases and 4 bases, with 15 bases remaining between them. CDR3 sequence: CASTPGYRADTQYF. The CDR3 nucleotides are TGTGCCAGCACCCCAGGGTATCGCGCAGATACGCAGTATTTT.

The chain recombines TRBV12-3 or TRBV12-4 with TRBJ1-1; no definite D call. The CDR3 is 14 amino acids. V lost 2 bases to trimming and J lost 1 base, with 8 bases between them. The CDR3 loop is CASSLTSTNTEAFF. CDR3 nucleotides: TGTGCCAGCAGTTTAACCTCGACGAACACTGAAGCTTTCTTT.